This TCR beta chain was documented in a study of T-cell memory formation after mild COVID-19. In the study overall: TCR clusters showed largely donor specificity.

Findings and caveats of the study: Later expanders leaned CD4+, whereas clones that contracted between day 15 and 85 were balanced CD4/CD8.

The CDR3 has 12 amino acids. Trimming left V 0 bases short and J 11 bases short, with 8 bases between. Germline CDR1 reads SGHTA; CDR2 reads FQGTGA. 5'RACE, which relied on constant-segment primers, yielded TCR alpha and TCR beta cDNA libraries carrying sample barcodes and UMIs. Each CDR3 protein gets one entry after TCRdb re-called the 5' RACE reads with MiXCR. The data contain hundreds of thousands of distinct CDR3 sequences, roughly 17% of them seen just once; the ten biggest clones take up about 12%. In its sample, this clonotype was seen a few times. Its specificity is unknown. The sequenced sample was PBMCs or a T cell subset sorted from them (not recorded which). This receptor was identified in an adult woman who had mild COVID-19 (a few samples of this study predate the infection). Cell type and time point are not known. This chain connects TRBV7-3 to TRBJ2-4, with D tentatively TRBD1 (6 bases). CDR3 sequence reads: CASSLTDRVQYF. For the CDR3, the DNA is TGTGCCAGCAGCTTAACGGACAGAGTTCAGTACTTC.